Below, 26 T cell receptor beta chains from the same sample are listed, as sequenced in a study of cytomegalovirus exposure and HLA in healthy donors. PCR used 60 Vbeta primers and 13 Jbeta primers. Only in-frame clones appear in the TCRdb table, and some are missing; sequencing was by immunoSEQ multiplex PCR. The table includes about 130,000 clones, 70% to 80% detected once. Sequenced input: PBMCs. The receptors shown here come from a middle-aged man in good health and CMV-seropositive.

The genes are TRBV5-1 and TRBJ1-5, with TRBD1 as a possible D gene (5 bases). Trimming stripped 4 bases from V and 7 bases from J, with 15 bases between. The CDR3 covers 14 residues. CDR1 and CDR2 from the germline V gene are SGHRS and YFSETQ. CDR3 region: CASSDQGRGQPQHF. The CDR3 DNA is TGCGCCAGCAGCGACCAGGGCAGAGGACAGCCCCAGCATTTT. Combining the CDR3 with reference TRBV5-1 and TRBJ1-5 gives the whole variable domain KAGVTQTPRYLIKTRGQQVTLSCSPISGHRSVSWYQQTPGQGLQFLFEYFSETQRNKGNFPGRFSGRQFSNSRSEMNVSTLELGDSALYLCASSDQGRGQPQHFGDGTRLSIL.

The chain has TRBV6-5 and TRBJ1-4, with a weak D call TRBD1 (5 bases). With 10 bases removed from V and 7 bases from J, the gap between germline ends came to 16 bases. Germline V gene lookup returns CDR1 MNHEY and CDR2 SVGAGI. CDR3 length equals 13 residues. CDR3 coding DNA: TGTGCCACTCGGAGGGGTGGGCTTGAAAAACTGTTTTTT. Its protein product is CATRRGGLEKLFF.

V is TRBV11-2 and J is TRBJ1-5; D unresolved. V was clipped by 2 bases and J by 3 bases, with 8 bases between them. In germline, CDR1 is SGHAT, CDR2 FQNNGV. The CDR3 covers 14 residues. The CDR3 spells CASSLSQPNQPQHF. The CDR3 DNA reads as TGTGCCAGCAGCTTAAGCCAACCCAATCAGCCCCAGCATTTT.

V usage is TRBV7-2 and J usage is TRBJ2-5; 13 bases fit TRBD2. CDR3 length: 16 amino acids. The V gene's germline CDR1 is SGHTA and CDR2 FQGNSA. V shed 1 base and J 4 bases; nucleotides not matched to a gene: 3. CDR3 protein: CASSLDGTSGIETQYF. CDR3 DNA sequence: TGTGCCAGCAGCTTAGACGGGACTAGCGGGATAGAGACCCAGTACTTC.

The chain is built from TRBV4-1 and TRBJ2-2; TRBD2 agrees at 8 bases. The CDR3 spans 18 residues. V dropped 4 bases and J dropped 6; count of bases not matched to a gene: 16. The germline CDR1 and CDR2 sequences are MGHRA and YSYEKL. The CDR3 bases are TGCGCCAGCAGCCCCCGGTTAGCGGGACCAGAGGGCCCCGGGGAGCTGTTTTTT. Its protein product is CASSPRLAGPEGPGELFF.

V gene TRBV27 combines with J gene TRBJ1-1; the D is unclear. The CDR3 has 15 residues. CDR1 and CDR2 from the germline V gene are MNHEY and SMNVEV (reference sequence). Deletions cut 6 bases from V and 0 bases from J, with 14 bases between. CDR3: CASSRTVVMNTEAFF. Here the CDR3 DNA reads TGTGCCAGCAGCCGAACAGTAGTTATGAACACTGAAGCTTTCTTT.

V is TRBV4-1 and J is TRBJ2-3, with 8 bases fitting TRBD2. Looked up from germline, CDR1 is MGHRA and CDR2 is YSYEKL. This CDR3 contains 14 residues. With V trimmed by 8 bases and J by 0 bases, 4 bases remained unmatched. The CDR3 region has the DNA TGCGCCAGCCAGCGGGAGTCGAGCACAGATACGCAGTATTTT. This sequence encodes CASQRESSTDTQYF.

As for this clone: This sample also contains other DNA sequences that code for the same CDR3. CDR3 coding DNA: TGTGCCAGCAGCTCGCGCTCGGGGCGGGAGTCCAATGAGCAGTTCTTC. It specifies CASSSRSGRESNEQFF. The chain joins TRBV7-6 to TRBJ2-1, with 7 bases that match TRBD2. V dropped 4 bases and J dropped 6; count of bases not matched to a gene: 12. CDR1 is SGHVS, CDR2 FNYEAQ, per germline. This CDR3 is 16 amino acids long.

The chain links TRBV4-1 to TRBJ1-5, with 9 positions matching TRBD1. Unmatched junction bases numbered 8, after V lost 3 bases and J lost 5 bases. CDR1 and CDR2 from the germline V gene are MGHRA and YSYEKL. The CDR3 totals 16 residues. The CDR3 bases are TGCGCCAGCAGCCAGGACGGGACAGGGAGGCATCAGCCCCAGCATTTT. This translates into CASSQDGTGRHQPQHF.

This chain joins TRBV27 and TRBJ1-6; the D is unclear. The V end lost 5 bases, the J end lost 4 bases, and 6 bases lay between the germline ends. Germline V CDR1 and CDR2: MNHEY, SMNVEV (reference sequence). CDR3 length: 13 residues. The CDR3 nucleotides are TGTGCCAGCAGTCCCCAATATAATTCACCCCTCCACTTT. Translating it yields CASSPQYNSPLHF.

V gene TRBV19 combines with J gene TRBJ1-1; 10 positions agree with TRBD1. V shed 9 bases and J 4 bases; nucleotides not matched to a gene: 8. The CDR3 consists of 14 residues. Germline CDR1 is LNHDA and CDR2 is SQIVND (reference sequence). The CDR3 nucleotides are TGTGCCAGCAGGACAGGGGGAGGGAGCACTGAAGCTTTCTTT. Residues: CASRTGGGSTEAFF. Together with reference TRBV19 and TRBJ1-1, the CDR3 gives the full variable domain: DGGITQSPKYLFRKEGQNVTLSCEQNLNHDAMYWYRQDPGQGLRLIYYSQIVNDFQKGDIAEGYSVSREKKESFPLTVTSAQKNPTAFYLCASRTGGGSTEAFFGQGTRLTVV.

The chain uses TRBV18 and TRBJ1-5; 9 bases agree with TRBD1. The CDR3 runs 14 residues. Germline V gene lookup returns CDR1 KGHSH and CDR2 LQKENI. V shed 8 bases, J shed 2 bases, and the junction held 4 bases outside the gene matches. In DNA, the CDR3 is TGTGCCAGCGGGGACAGGGAAGGCAATCAGCCCCAGCATTTT. Its translation is CASGDREGNQPQHF.

The chain uses TRBV7-3 and TRBJ2-2; unclear D gene. The germline gives CDR1 SGHTA, CDR2 FQGTGA. Trimming took off 5 bases at V and 6 bases at J, with 10 bases between the two ends. The CDR3 totals 13 residues. CDR3 loop: CASSLYPAGELFF. The CDR3 DNA reads as TGTGCCAGCAGCCTCTACCCTGCCGGGGAGCTGTTTTTT.

The chain couples TRBV29-1 to TRBJ2-5, with 8 bases fitting TRBD2. This CDR3 is 14 amino acids long. The junction had 9 bases not matched to a gene; V was cut back by 4 bases and J by 5 bases. In germline, CDR1 is SQVTM, CDR2 ANQGSEA. CDR3 bases: TGCAGCGTTGGGGTAGCGGGGACTCACGAGACCCAGTACTTC. Its translation is CSVGVAGTHETQYF. The full variable domain, completed using reference TRBV29-1 and TRBJ2-5, is SAVISQKPSRDICQRGTSLTIQCQVDSQVTMMFWYRQQPGQSLTLIATANQGSEATYESGFVIDKFPISRPNLTFSTLTVSNMSPEDSSIYLCSVGVAGTHETQYFGPGTRLLVL.

This rearrangement joins TRBV7-3 to TRBJ2-3; 14 bases agree with TRBD2. The junction had 2 bases not matched to a gene; V was cut back by 4 bases and J by 5 bases. The CDR3 runs to 15 residues. Germline CDR1 and CDR2: SGHTA and FQGTGA. The CDR3 loop is CASSSGLAGGDTQYF. The CDR3 coding sequence is TGTGCCAGCAGCTCCGGACTAGCGGGAGGAGATACGCAGTATTTT.

The chain is built from TRBV2 and TRBJ1-5, with D uncertain. The CDR3 length is 14 residues. Trimming took off 1 base at V and 3 bases at J, with 7 bases between the two ends. In germline, CDR1 is SNHLY, CDR2 FYNNEI. In nucleotides, the CDR3 is TGTGCCAGCAGTGAAGTAACAGACAATCAGCCCCAGCATTTT. Translating it yields CASSEVTDNQPQHF.

J is TRBJ1-1 and V is TRBV29-1; D gene unclear. CDR3 size: 11 residues. V gave up 8 bases and J gave up 1 base, with 8 bases separating them. CDR1 and CDR2 (germline): SQVTM, ANQGSEA. The CDR3 is CSTRRNTEAFF. DNA of the CDR3: TGCAGCACCCGTAGGAACACTGAAGCTTTCTTT.

As to this clone: One junction end disagrees with the germline gene, perhaps due to a read error. The rearrangement joins TRBV7-9 to TRBJ1-5, with a possible D match to TRBD1 (5 bases). CDR3 length: 14 amino acids. Germline CDR1 and CDR2: SEHNR and FQNEAQ (reference sequence). The DNA of the CDR3 is TGTTCCAGCAGCTTAGGGGCAGGCCATCAGCCCCAGCATTTT. It encodes CSSSLGAGHQPQHF.

A few counts support this clone. The V gene is TRBV5-1, the J gene TRBJ2-1; 14 bases match TRBD2. J lost 5 bases, V lost 3 bases, and 1 base had no gene match. CDR1 SGHRS and CDR2 YFSETQ come from the germline V gene. The CDR3 covers 15 residues. CDR3 in amino acids: CASSWTSGRNNEQFF. The CDR3 nucleotides read TGCGCCAGCAGCTGGACTAGCGGGAGGAACAATGAGCAGTTCTTC.

The chain recombines TRBV7-2 with TRBJ2-5, with 11 bases that match TRBD2. CDR3 length: 15 amino acids. The germline CDR1 and CDR2 sequences are SGHTA and FQGNSA. V shed 1 base, J shed 5 bases, and the junction held 3 bases outside the gene matches. CDR3 DNA sequence: TGTGCCAGCAGCTTAGATAGCGGGAGGGAGGAGACCCAGTACTTC. The encoded protein is CASSLDSGREETQYF.

The V call is TRBV15, the J call TRBJ1-4, with D uncertain. This CDR3 is built from 14 residues. Germline CDR1 and CDR2: LNHNV and YYDKDF (reference sequence). Trimming stripped 2 bases from V and 5 bases from J, with 9 bases between. CDR3 in amino acids: CATSRSTENEKLFF. The CDR3 DNA sequence: TGTGCCACCAGCAGATCGACGGAGAATGAAAAACTGTTTTTT.

CDR3 amino acids: CASSLDLAVQYF. The CDR3 coding sequence is TGTGCCAGCTCACTCGACTTAGCGGTGCAGTACTTC. The chain carries TRBV18 and TRBJ2-7; tentatively, D is TRBD2 (6 bases). This CDR3 region has 12 residues. The ends were cut back, 4 bases at V and 9 bases at J, with 13 bases in the middle. Germline V CDR1 and CDR2: KGHSH, LQKENI.

The chain combines TRBV11-2 with TRBJ2-3; 8 nucleotides match TRBD2. V lost 3 bases, J lost 4 bases, and 3 bases stayed unmatched. Germline values: CDR1 SGHAT, CDR2 FQNNGV. The CDR3 totals 14 residues. This chain's CDR3 is CASSFSGTPDTQYF. The CDR3 nucleotides are TGTGCCAGCAGCTTTAGCGGGACCCCAGATACGCAGTATTTT.

The CDR3 protein is CASSEGRTVAYEQYF. The CDR3, as DNA: TGTGCCAGCAGTGAGGGACGGACAGTTGCCTACGAGCAGTACTTC. This chain joins TRBV6-1 and TRBJ2-7, with D possibly matching TRBD1 (6 bases). Germline lookup yields CDR1 MNHNS and CDR2 SASEGT. V dropped 3 bases and J dropped 2 bases, with 14 bases sitting between them. The CDR3 has 15 amino acids.

The chain uses TRBV10-3 and TRBJ1-2; weak D call: TRBD1 (6 bases). Trimming removed 0 bases at V and 0 bases at J, with 8 bases between. The CDR3 length is 15 residues. CDR1 and CDR2 from the germline V gene are ENHRY and SYGVKD. In nucleotides, the CDR3 is TGTGCCATCAGTGAGTCAGGACAGCCTAACTATGGCTACACCTTC. It yields the protein CAISESGQPNYGYTF.

This chain uses TRBV5-1 with TRBJ1-3, with D possibly matching TRBD1 (5 bases). The CDR3 consists of 16 residues. Trimming left V 4 bases short and J 4 bases short, with 18 bases between. Germline CDR1 reads SGHRS; CDR2 reads YFSETQ. CDR3 residues: CASSPPDIITGNTIYF. The CDR3 nucleotides are TGCGCCAGCAGCCCCCCGGACATCATCACCGGAAACACCATATATTTT.